The 30 T cell receptor beta chains listed next were all sequenced from one sample in a study of post-analysis software for immune sequencing data (dated by TCRdb to the mid-2010s). Library preparation was by PCR. Sequencing was performed on an Illumina HiSeq 2500. Unique molecular identifiers were incorporated into TCR beta cDNA libraries to reduce PCR and sequencing biases. The public sequencing data were trimmed at Q25 with fastp and processed into clonotypes with MiXCR by TCRdb, which kept only in-frame beta chains. Rows with one shared CDR3 protein collapse into an entry with the most common genes and DNA. The sample records approximately 660,000 distinct CDR3 sequences, approximately 60% of which are singletons. The top ten hold around 10% of the sample. What the work shows at the level of the full study, not this receptor alone: Patients showed significantly higher frequencies than controls for about 5 TRBV segments, among them TRBV5-6, TRBV5-1 and TRBV20-1.

These TCRs' antigens remain unknown. Material for sequencing was blood. The origin of the receptors is a girl aged 2 to 9 with multiple sclerosis.

This clonotype was detected only a few times. This sequence joins TRBV6-5 and TRBJ2-5, with TRBD2 matching 11 bases. The CDR3 has 14 residues. The germline V gene encodes CDR1 MNHEY and CDR2 SVGAGI. J gave up 2 bases and V 6 bases, and 2 bases lay outside the gene matches. The CDR3 here is CASSGTSGQETQYF. CDR3 in DNA: TGTGCCAGCAGCGGGACTAGCGGACAAGAGACCCAGTACTTC.

J is TRBJ2-7 and V is TRBV20-1, with D maybe TRBD2 (7 bases). Germline loops: CDR1 DFQATT, CDR2 SNEGSKA (reference sequence). The V gene lost 4 bases and the J gene lost 4 bases, with 17 bases spanning the gap. This CDR3 comprises 14 residues. CDR3 sequence reads: CSATLAAGAYEQYF. In DNA, the CDR3 is TGCAGTGCTACCCTAGCGGCAGGGGCTTACGAGCAGTACTTC.

The chain couples TRBV20-1 to TRBJ2-1; D uncertain. Germline-derived CDR1 and CDR2 are DFQATT and SNEGSKA (reference sequence). The CDR3 has 10 amino acids. The CDR3, as DNA: TGCAGCATCCTTCGCAATGAGCAGTTCTTC. Protein sequence: CSILRNEQFF.

The chain combines TRBV6-4 with TRBJ2-3; possible D gene TRBD1, 6 bases. The V end lost 3 bases, the J end lost 1 base, and 14 bases lay between the germline ends. The CDR3 contains 16 residues. CDR1 and CDR2 (germline): MRHNA, SNTAGT. The DNA of the CDR3 is TGTGCCAGCAGTGATGGCAGGGGATGGGGCACAGATACGCAGTATTTT. Encoded protein: CASSDGRGWGTDTQYF.

This sequence joins TRBV7-6 and TRBJ1-1; no clear D. V dropped 5 bases and J dropped 8 bases, with 9 bases sitting between them. Germline loops: CDR1 SGHVS, CDR2 FNYEAQ. This CDR3 is built from 11 residues. CDR3: CASSTPGEAFF. CDR3 bases: TGTGCCAGCAGCACCCCTGGGGAAGCTTTCTTT.

The V gene is TRBV6-1, the J gene TRBJ1-2; possible D gene TRBD1, 6 bases. The germline gives CDR1 MNHNS, CDR2 SASEGT. Trimming shortened V by 1 base and J by 3 bases, and 9 bases separated the two germline ends. CDR3 length: 14 amino acids. The CDR3 DNA follows: TGTGCCAGCAGTGAAGAGGCAGGGGACTATGGCTACACCTTC. It encodes CASSEEAGDYGYTF.

Only one count was recorded for this clonotype. The chain employs TRBV20-1 and TRBJ1-1; TRBD1 is a possible D gene (5 bases). The CDR3 is 14 amino acids. Trimming took 0 bases from V and 8 from J, leaving 16 bases between them. Germline loops: CDR1 DFQATT, CDR2 SNEGSKA (reference sequence). CDR3 DNA sequence: TGCAGTGCTAGAGATCCAGGGCGCCCCAGCGAAGCTTTCTTT. It encodes CSARDPGRPSEAFF.

The chain uses TRBV6-5 and TRBJ2-1, with 7 nucleotides matching TRBD2. Germline-derived CDR1 and CDR2 are MNHEY and SVGAGI. The CDR3 consists of 15 residues. V gave up 6 bases and J gave up 1 base; unmatched junction bases: 6. CDR3 sequence reads: CASRVAGLSYNEQFF. As DNA, the CDR3 is TGTGCCAGCAGGGTAGCGGGCCTGTCCTACAATGAGCAGTTCTTC.

V gene TRBV7-2 combines with J gene TRBJ2-7; D assignment may be TRBD1 or TRBD2 (5 bases each). This CDR3 spans 14 amino acids. Trimming shortened V by 5 bases and J by 3 bases, and 14 bases separated the two germline ends. Germline V gives CDR1 SGHTA, CDR2 FQGNSA. CDR3 DNA: TGTGCCAGCAGCATGGGACCCAACGACTACGAGCAGTACTTC. Encoded protein: CASSMGPNDYEQYF.

The chain links TRBV18 to TRBJ2-1; 9 bases align to TRBD1. The ends lost 4 bases at V and 5 bases at J; junction bases unmatched: 15. The CDR3 covers 18 residues. Germline values: CDR1 KGHSH, CDR2 LQKENI. The CDR3 bases are TGTGCCAGCTCACGACAAGAACTGGGGACAGGGTCGCACAATGAGCAGTTCTTC. The encoded protein is CASSRQELGTGSHNEQFF.

This clonotype was counted between two and nine times. The V and J genes are TRBV29-1 and TRBJ2-1, with 10 bases lining up with TRBD1. The CDR3 covers 15 residues. The V gene's germline CDR1 is SQVTM and CDR2 ANQGSEA. V shed 3 bases, J shed 3 bases, and the junction held 5 bases outside the gene matches. CDR3 coding DNA: TGCAGCGTTGATTTCCGGGACAGGGGCTACAATGAGCAGTTCTTC. Amino acid sequence: CSVDFRDRGYNEQFF.

The V call is TRBV7-9, the J call TRBJ2-1; the D gene is possibly TRBD2 (5 bases). Trimming stripped 1 base from V and 8 bases from J, with 12 bases between. In germline, CDR1 is SEHNR, CDR2 FQNEAQ (reference sequence). This CDR3 contains 14 residues. This CDR3 is CASSLDGRVDEQFF. For the CDR3, the DNA is TGTGCCAGCAGCTTAGACGGGCGGGTTGATGAGCAGTTCTTC.

This clonotype turned up a few times. This chain uses TRBV10-2 with TRBJ2-3, with TRBD2 matching 13 bases. Germline V CDR1 and CDR2: WSHSY, SAAADI. CDR3 length equals 16 residues. The V gene end was trimmed by 3 bases and the J gene end by 4 bases; junction bases not matched to a gene: 4. CDR3 residues: CASSDRGTSGADTQYF. For the CDR3, the DNA is TGCGCCAGCAGTGACCGGGGGACTAGCGGGGCAGATACGCAGTATTTT.

This clonotype occurred once. The chain recombines TRBV3-1 with TRBJ2-2, with 7 positions matching TRBD2. The CDR3 consists of 16 residues. After removal of 4 bases from V and 1 base from J, the junction contained 6 bases not matched to a gene. Germline V gene sequence: CDR1 LGHDT, CDR2 YNNKEL (reference sequence). The CDR3 reads CASSPPWGGNTGELFF. The CDR3 DNA reads TGTGCCAGCAGCCCCCCCTGGGGGGGGAACACCGGGGAGCTGTTTTTT.

V is TRBV12-3 or TRBV12-4 and J is TRBJ1-5, with 9 nucleotides matching TRBD1. The CDR3 is made up of 15 amino acids. The V segment lost 4 bases and the J segment 5 bases; nucleotides outside the gene matches: 6. The CDR3 is CASSSDRGGDQPQHF. The CDR3 DNA is TGTGCCAGCAGTTCGGACAGGGGAGGGGATCAGCCCCAGCATTTT.

The rearrangement uses TRBV12-3 or TRBV12-4 and TRBJ2-5; no reliable D call. Trimming removed 3 bases at V and 11 bases at J, with 7 bases between. This CDR3 contains 10 residues. The CDR3 nucleotides read TGTGCCAGCAGTTTTAGTAGACAGTACTTC. Protein product: CASSFSRQYF.

This clonotype was seen more than once but under ten times. The rearrangement links TRBV6-2 or TRBV6-3 to TRBJ2-6, with D possibly matching TRBD1 (6 bases). CDR3 length: 17 residues. Looked up from germline, CDR1 is MNHEY and CDR2 is SVGEGT. V dropped 2 bases and J dropped 0 bases, with 11 bases sitting between them. The CDR3 is CASSYQGPDSGANVLTF. CDR3 DNA sequence: TGTGCCAGCAGTTACCAGGGGCCTGACTCTGGGGCCAACGTCCTGACTTTC.

This clonotype was counted only a few times. CDR3: CASSLGTSITDTQYF. In DNA form, the CDR3 reads TGCGCCAGCAGCTTAGGGACTAGCATAACAGATACGCAGTATTTT. The gene calls are TRBV5-1 and TRBJ2-3; TRBD2 agrees at 9 bases. Germline values: CDR1 SGHRS, CDR2 YFSETQ. This CDR3 spans 15 amino acids. V gave up 2 bases and J gave up 3 bases; unmatched junction bases: 4.

The CDR3 loop reads CASSSQGGANTEAFF. In DNA form, the CDR3 reads TGCGCCAGCAGCTCCCAAGGGGGGGCGAACACTGAAGCTTTCTTT. V gene TRBV5-1 combines with J gene TRBJ1-1, with a tentative D call TRBD1 (6 bases). The CDR3 consists of 15 residues. V lost 3 bases, J lost 1 base, and 13 bases lay in between. Looked up from germline, CDR1 is SGHRS and CDR2 is YFSETQ. Full variable domain (outside the CDR3, taken from reference TRBV5-1 and TRBJ1-1): KAGVTQTPRYLIKTRGQQVTLSCSPISGHRSVSWYQQTPGQGLQFLFEYFSETQRNKGNFPGRFSGRQFSNSRSEMNVSTLELGDSALYLCASSSQGGANTEAFFGQGTRLTVV.

This clonotype came up once. This rearrangement joins TRBV7-9 to TRBJ2-1, with D perhaps matching TRBD2 (5 bases). The CDR3 has 16 amino acids. CDR1 and CDR2 from the germline V gene are SEHNR and FQNEAQ (reference sequence). The V end lost 4 bases, the J end lost 8 bases, and 21 bases lay between the germline ends. CDR3 bases: TGTGCCAGCAGCTCCTACCCGCGCGGGTCAAATTATGAGCAGTTCTTC. Its protein is CASSSYPRGSNYEQFF.

The chain links TRBV7-2 to TRBJ2-1; 13 bases are a match to TRBD2. The germline CDR1 and CDR2 sequences are SGHTA and FQGNSA. This CDR3 contains 16 residues. Trimming at V came to 4 bases and at J to 7 bases, leaving 7 bases not matched to a gene. CDR3 sequence: CASSSDTSGRGNEQFF. CDR3 bases: TGTGCCAGCAGCTCGGACACTAGCGGGAGGGGGAATGAGCAGTTCTTC. Filled out from reference TRBV7-2 and TRBJ2-1, the complete variable domain reads GAGVSQSPSNKVTEKGKDVELRCDPISGHTALYWYRQSLGQGLEFLIYFQGNSAPDKSGLPSDRFSAERTGGSVSTLTIQRTQQEDSAVYLCASSSDTSGRGNEQFFGPGTRLTVL.

J is TRBJ2-1 and V is TRBV6-2 or TRBV6-3; the match to TRBD2 covers 9 bases. Germline V gives CDR1 MNHEY, CDR2 SVGEGT. The ends lost 0 bases at V and 10 bases at J; junction bases unmatched: 10. The CDR3 runs to 16 residues. This chain's CDR3 is CASSYSGGLAGNEQFF. The CDR3 region has the DNA TGTGCCAGCAGTTACTCGGGGGGACTAGCCGGCAACGAGCAGTTCTTC.

The V gene is TRBV12-3 or TRBV12-4, the J gene TRBJ2-1, with a possible D match to TRBD1 (6 bases). V was pared by 7 bases and J by 9 bases, with 22 bases between. The CDR3 is 15 amino acids. CDR3 region: CASKGGFNFDIEQFF. The CDR3 nucleotides read TGTGCCAGCAAAGGGGGATTTAACTTTGATATTGAGCAGTTCTTC.

The chain carries TRBV20-1 and TRBJ2-1; the D is unclear. Germline lookup yields CDR1 DFQATT and CDR2 SNEGSKA (reference sequence). Trimming shortened V by 5 bases and J by 0 bases, and 20 bases separated the two germline ends. The CDR3 is 17 amino acids. The CDR3 sequence: CSALGSVGSLSYNEQFF. CDR3 nucleotides: TGCAGTGCTTTGGGGTCCGTGGGCTCCCTCTCCTACAATGAGCAGTTCTTC.

The genes are TRBV11-2 and TRBJ2-5; tentatively, D is TRBD1 or TRBD2 (5 bases each). The CDR3 covers 16 residues. Germline CDR1 reads SGHAT; CDR2 reads FQNNGV. V lost 5 bases to trimming and J lost 9 bases, with 25 bases between them. CDR3 bases: TGTGCCAGCAGCGCATTCCTCCCGGGGCCTAACTACGCCCAGTACTTC. This sequence encodes CASSAFLPGPNYAQYF.

V is TRBV12-3 or TRBV12-4 and J is TRBJ2-5; D perhaps matches TRBD2 (5 bases). This CDR3 has 14 residues. V was trimmed by 10 bases and J by 3 bases, leaving 18 bases between them. CDR3 loop: CATGPDYDKETQYF. The CDR3 DNA sequence: TGTGCCACCGGGCCCGACTATGACAAAGAGACCCAGTACTTC.

The chain is built from TRBV20-1 and TRBJ2-1, with D perhaps matching TRBD1 or TRBD2 (5 bases each). The V gene's germline CDR1 is DFQATT and CDR2 SNEGSKA (reference sequence). V was cut by 5 bases and J by 3 bases, with 23 bases left in between. The CDR3 totals 17 residues. The CDR3, as DNA: TGCAGTGCTCCCCCGTGGGACGGTTTAATGAGCTACAATGAGCAGTTCTTC. This sequence encodes CSAPPWDGLMSYNEQFF.

This chain links TRBV20-1 with TRBJ2-5; D not resolved. The V gene's germline CDR1 is DFQATT and CDR2 SNEGSKA (reference sequence). V dropped 6 bases and J dropped 0 bases, with 11 bases sitting between them. There are 13 residues in the CDR3. The CDR3 sequence: CSAASVNQETQYF. The CDR3 DNA follows: TGCAGTGCCGCTAGTGTAAACCAAGAGACCCAGTACTTC.

The sample holds one count of this clonotype. V usage is TRBV20-1 and J usage is TRBJ2-5; 7 nucleotides line up with TRBD1. V lost 6 bases, J lost 5 bases, and 15 bases stayed unmatched. The CDR3 runs to 15 residues. CDR1 and CDR2 (germline): DFQATT, SNEGSKA (reference sequence). The CDR3 nucleotides are TGCAGTGCGGACCCAGGGACAGTCCTCGGGGAGACCCAGTACTTC. Encoded protein: CSADPGTVLGETQYF.

The chain employs TRBV6-5 and TRBJ1-6; 7 bases line up with TRBD1. The V segment lost 2 bases and the J segment 10 bases; nucleotides outside the gene matches: 11. Per the germline V gene, CDR1 is MNHEY and CDR2 is SVGAGI. This CDR3 comprises 16 residues. CDR3 sequence: CASSYRRTGAESPLHF. CDR3 sequence (DNA): TGTGCCAGCAGTTACAGACGGACAGGTGCCGAATCACCCCTCCACTTT.